This is a list of T cell receptor beta chains from one sample in a study of shared clonotypes between healthy human individuals. The assay was immunoSEQ multiplex PCR, and TCRdb's table has in-frame clones only and misses some. The table lists 2,100,000 or so clones, roughly 95% of them singletons. Sequencing input: naive CD4+ T cells sorted from blood. The receptors were gathered from a man aged 18 to 30 in good health. The CDR3 runs from the conserved cysteine through the conserved F or W. Each record gives: J gene, V gene, clone size, D gene, CDR3 DNA, CDR3 protein. A D gene is named only where the DNA matches it firmly. The size of a clone is reported for some rows only, either as once, few or many, or as a class for expanded clones.

TRBJ2-5	TRBV5-6	-	-	TGTGCCAGCAGCTTGGCACGGGTGGAGACCCAGTACTTC	CASSLARVETQYF
TRBJ1-6	TRBV6-1	once	-	TGTGCCAGCGGGGGGGCTGGATCACCCCTCCACTTT	CASGGAGSPLHF
TRBJ2-3	TRBV25-1	-	-	TGTGCCAGCAGTGATTACCGGGGGAGCACAGATACGCAGTATTTT	CASSDYRGSTDTQYF
TRBJ2-7	TRBV6-5	-	TRBD1	TGTGCCAGCAGTTACGACAGGGTTGAGCAGTACTTC	CASSYDRVEQYF
TRBJ1-6	TRBV27	-	TRBD1	TGTGCCAGCAGTTGGCGACAGGGTAATTCACCCCTCCACTTT	CASSWRQGNSPLHF
TRBJ1-2	TRBV6-5	-	-	TGTGCCAGCAGTTACTGGGTGGACAGCTCAGGCAATGGCTACACCTTC	CASSYWVDSSGNGYTF
TRBJ2-1	TRBV7-9	-	-	TGTGCCAGCAGTTATGCGGGCGGCGAGCGTGAGCAGTTCTTC	CASSYAGGEREQFF
TRBJ2-7	TRBV28	-	-	TGTGCCAGCCTCCCACGGGCCCCCTCCTACGAGCAGTACTTC	CASLPRAPSYEQYF
TRBJ2-5	TRBV20-1	-	-	TGCAGTGCTAGAGATGCGAATCCCCAGTACTTC	CSARDANPQYF
TRBJ2-3	TRBV5-4	-	TRBD2	TGTGCCAGCACCCTTGGTGGGAGCGGGGGGCCAAGCACAGATACGCAGTATTTT	CASTLGGSGGPSTDTQYF
TRBJ2-7	TRBV10-1	-	TRBD2	TGCGCCAGCTCTGCAGCGGGGGGCACCTACGAGCAGTACTTC	CASSAAGGTYEQYF
TRBJ2-7	TRBV4-1	-	TRBD1	TGCGCCAGCAGCCAACAGGGGGCCGCCTACGAGCAGTACTTC	CASSQQGAAYEQYF
TRBJ1-1	TRBV28	-	-	TGTGCCAGCAGGAAAGGGGGAAGGACTGAAGCTTTCTTT	CASRKGGRTEAFF
TRBJ2-7	TRBV30	-	TRBD1	TGTGCCTGGAGTAAAACCGGGACAGGACCATACGAGCAGTACTTC	CAWSKTGTGPYEQYF
TRBJ1-6	TRBV18	-	-	TGTGCCAGCTCACCTCTTGGCCAGGGGAATTCACCCCTCCACTTT	CASSPLGQGNSPLHF
TRBJ1-5	TRBV6-5	-	-	TGTGCCAGCAGTTACAGGATCAATCAGCCCCAGCATTTT	CASSYRINQPQHF
TRBJ2-7	TRBV29-1	-	-	TGCAGCGTTGAACTCACGTTGCGAACCAGGGGAGGCGAGCAGTACTTC	CSVELTLRTRGGEQYF